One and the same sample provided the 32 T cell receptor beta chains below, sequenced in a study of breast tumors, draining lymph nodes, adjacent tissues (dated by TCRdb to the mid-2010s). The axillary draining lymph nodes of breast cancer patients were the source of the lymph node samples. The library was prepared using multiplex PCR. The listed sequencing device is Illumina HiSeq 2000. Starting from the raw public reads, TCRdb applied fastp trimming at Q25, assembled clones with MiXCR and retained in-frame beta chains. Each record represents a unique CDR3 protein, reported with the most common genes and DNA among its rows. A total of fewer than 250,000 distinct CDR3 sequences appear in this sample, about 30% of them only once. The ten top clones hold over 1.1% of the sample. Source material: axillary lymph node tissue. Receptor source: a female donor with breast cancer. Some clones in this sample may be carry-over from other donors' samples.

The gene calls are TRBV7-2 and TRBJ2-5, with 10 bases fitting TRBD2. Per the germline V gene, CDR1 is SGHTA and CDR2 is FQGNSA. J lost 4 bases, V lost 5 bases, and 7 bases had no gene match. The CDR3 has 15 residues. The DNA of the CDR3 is TGTGCCAGCAGCGCCGGACTAGCGGTGATAGAGACCCAGTACTTC. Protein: CASSAGLAVIETQYF.

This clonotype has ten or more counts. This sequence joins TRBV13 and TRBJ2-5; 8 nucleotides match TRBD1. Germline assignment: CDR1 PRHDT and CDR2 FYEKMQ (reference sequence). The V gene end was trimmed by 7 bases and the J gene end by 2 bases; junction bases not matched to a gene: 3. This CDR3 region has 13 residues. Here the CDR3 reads CASTRDRQETQYF. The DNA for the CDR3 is TGTGCCAGCACCCGGGACAGGCAAGAGACCCAGTACTTC.

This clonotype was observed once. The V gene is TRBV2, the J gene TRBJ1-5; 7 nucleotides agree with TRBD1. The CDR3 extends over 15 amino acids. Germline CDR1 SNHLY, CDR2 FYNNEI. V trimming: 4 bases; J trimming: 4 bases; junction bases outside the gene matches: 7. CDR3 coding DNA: TGTGCCAGCAGTGCACAGGGGAGAGGAAATCAGCCCCAGCATTTT. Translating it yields CASSAQGRGNQPQHF. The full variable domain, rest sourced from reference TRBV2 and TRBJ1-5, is EPEVTQTPSHQVTQMGQEVILRCVPISNHLYFYWYRQILGQKVEFLVSFYNNEISEKSEIFDDQFSVERPDGSNFTLKIRSTKLEDSAMYFCASSAQGRGNQPQHFGDGTRLSIL.

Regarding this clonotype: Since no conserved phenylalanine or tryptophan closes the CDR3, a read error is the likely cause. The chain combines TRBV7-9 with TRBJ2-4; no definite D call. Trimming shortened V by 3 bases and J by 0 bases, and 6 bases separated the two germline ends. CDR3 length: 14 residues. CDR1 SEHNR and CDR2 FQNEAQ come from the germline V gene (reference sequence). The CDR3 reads CASSFREAKNIQYL. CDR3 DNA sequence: TGTGCCAGCAGCTTTAGGGAAGCCAAAAACATTCAGTACCTC.

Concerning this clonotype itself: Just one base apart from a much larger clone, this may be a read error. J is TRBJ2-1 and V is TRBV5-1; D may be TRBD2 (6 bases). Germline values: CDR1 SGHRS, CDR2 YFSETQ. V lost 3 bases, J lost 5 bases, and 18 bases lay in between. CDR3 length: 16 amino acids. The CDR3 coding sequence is TGCGCCAGCAGCTCTCTCCGGGACTGGAACAACAATGAGCAGTTCTTC. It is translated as CASSSLRDWNNNEQFF.

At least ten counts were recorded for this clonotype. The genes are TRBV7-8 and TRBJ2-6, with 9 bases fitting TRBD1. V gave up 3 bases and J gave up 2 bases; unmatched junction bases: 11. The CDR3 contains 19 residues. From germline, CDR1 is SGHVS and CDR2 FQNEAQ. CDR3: CASSFAVGTGGAGANVLTF. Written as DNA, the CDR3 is TGTGCCAGCAGCTTTGCCGTGGGAACAGGGGGCGCTGGGGCCAACGTCCTGACTTTC. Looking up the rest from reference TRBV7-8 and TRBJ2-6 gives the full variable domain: GAGVSQSPRYKVAKRGQDVALRCDPISGHVSLFWYQQALGQGPEFLTYFQNEAQLDKSGLPSDRFFAERPEGSVSTLKIQRTQQEDSAVYLCASSFAVGTGGAGANVLTFGAGSRLTVL.

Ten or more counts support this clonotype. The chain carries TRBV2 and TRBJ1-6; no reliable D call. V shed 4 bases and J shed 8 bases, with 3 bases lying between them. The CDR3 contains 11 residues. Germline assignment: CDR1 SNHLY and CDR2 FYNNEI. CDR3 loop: CASSVDSPLHF. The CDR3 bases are TGTGCCAGCAGTGTCGATTCACCCCTCCACTTT.

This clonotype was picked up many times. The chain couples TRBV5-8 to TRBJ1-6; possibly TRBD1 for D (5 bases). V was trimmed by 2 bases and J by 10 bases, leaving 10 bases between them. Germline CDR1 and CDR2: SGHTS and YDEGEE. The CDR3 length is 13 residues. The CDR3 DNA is TGTGCCAGCAGCTTTGGGGGGGGGTCACCCCTCCACTTT. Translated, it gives CASSFGGGSPLHF.

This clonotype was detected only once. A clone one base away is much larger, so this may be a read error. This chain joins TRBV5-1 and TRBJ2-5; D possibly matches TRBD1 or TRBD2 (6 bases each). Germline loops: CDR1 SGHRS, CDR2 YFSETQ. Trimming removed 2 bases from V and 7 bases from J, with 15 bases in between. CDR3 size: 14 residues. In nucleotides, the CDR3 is TGCGCCAGCAGCTTAGGGGGACTTTTGGGGACCCAGTACTTC. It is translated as CASSLGGLLGTQYF.

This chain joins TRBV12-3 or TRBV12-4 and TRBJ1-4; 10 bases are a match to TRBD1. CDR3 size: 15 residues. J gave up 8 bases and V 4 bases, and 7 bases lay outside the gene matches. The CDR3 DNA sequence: TGTGCCAGCAGTTCCCCCGGGACAGGGGACGAAAAACTGTTTTTT. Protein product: CASSSPGTGDEKLFF.

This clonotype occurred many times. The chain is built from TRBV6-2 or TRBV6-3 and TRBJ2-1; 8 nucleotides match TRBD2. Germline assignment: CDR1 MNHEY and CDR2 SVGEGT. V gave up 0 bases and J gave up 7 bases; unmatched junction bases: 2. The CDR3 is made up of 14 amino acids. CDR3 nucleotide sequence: TGTGCCAGCAGTTACTCGAGACTAGCGAATGAGCAGTTCTTC. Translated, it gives CASSYSRLANEQFF.

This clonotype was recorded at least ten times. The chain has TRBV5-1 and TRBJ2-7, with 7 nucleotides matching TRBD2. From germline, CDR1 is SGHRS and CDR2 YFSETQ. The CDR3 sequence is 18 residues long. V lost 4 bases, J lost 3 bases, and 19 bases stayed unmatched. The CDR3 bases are TGCGCCAGCAGCCCAAAAATCTCTAGTGGCGGGGGTGGCTACGAGCAGTACTTC. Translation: CASSPKISSGGGGYEQYF.

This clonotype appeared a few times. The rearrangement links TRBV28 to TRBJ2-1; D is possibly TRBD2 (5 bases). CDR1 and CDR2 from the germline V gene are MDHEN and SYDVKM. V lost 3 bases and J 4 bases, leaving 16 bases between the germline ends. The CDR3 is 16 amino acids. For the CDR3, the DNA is TGTGCCAGCAGTTTTTATATGGGTTGGACTTACAATGAGCAGTTCTTC. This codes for CASSFYMGWTYNEQFF.

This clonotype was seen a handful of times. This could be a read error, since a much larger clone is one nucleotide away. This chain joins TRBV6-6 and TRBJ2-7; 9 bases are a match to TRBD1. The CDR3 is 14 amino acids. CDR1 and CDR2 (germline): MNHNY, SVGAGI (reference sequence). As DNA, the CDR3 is TGTGCCAGCAGTCAAACAGGGGGCACCTACGAGCAGTGCTTC. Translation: CASSQTGGTYEQCF.

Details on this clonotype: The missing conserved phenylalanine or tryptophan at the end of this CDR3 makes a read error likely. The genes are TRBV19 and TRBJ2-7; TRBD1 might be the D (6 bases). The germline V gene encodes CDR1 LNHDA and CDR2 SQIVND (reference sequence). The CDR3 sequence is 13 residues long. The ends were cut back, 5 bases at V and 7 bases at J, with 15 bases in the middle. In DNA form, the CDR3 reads TGTGCCAGTAGTGTAAAGACAGGCGGGGAGCAGTACCTT. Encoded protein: CASSVKTGGEQYL.

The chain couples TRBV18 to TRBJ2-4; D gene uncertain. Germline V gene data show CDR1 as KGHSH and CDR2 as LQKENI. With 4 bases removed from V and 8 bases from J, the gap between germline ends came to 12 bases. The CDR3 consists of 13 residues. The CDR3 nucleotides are TGTGCCAGCTCACTTGTTTGGCTAGACATTCAGTACTTC. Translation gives CASSLVWLDIQYF.

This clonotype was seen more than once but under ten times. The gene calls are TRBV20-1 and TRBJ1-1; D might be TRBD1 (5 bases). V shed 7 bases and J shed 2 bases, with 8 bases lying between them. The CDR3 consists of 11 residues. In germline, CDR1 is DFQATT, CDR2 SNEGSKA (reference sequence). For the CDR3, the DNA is TGCAGTGGGGGGTATAACACTGAAGCTTTCTTT. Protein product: CSGGYNTEAFF.

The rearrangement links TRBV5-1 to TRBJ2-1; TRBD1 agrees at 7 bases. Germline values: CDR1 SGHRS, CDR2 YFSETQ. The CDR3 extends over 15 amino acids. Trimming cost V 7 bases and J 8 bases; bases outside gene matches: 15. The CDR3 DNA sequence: TGCGCCAGCTCCATTATGGGGAACAGGGGTGATGAGCAGTTCTTC. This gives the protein CASSIMGNRGDEQFF.

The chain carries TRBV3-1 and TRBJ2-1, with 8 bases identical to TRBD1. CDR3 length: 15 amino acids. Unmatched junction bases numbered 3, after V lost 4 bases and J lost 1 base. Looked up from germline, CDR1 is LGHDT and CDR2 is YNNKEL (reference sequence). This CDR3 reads CASSRTGTSYNEQFF. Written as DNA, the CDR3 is TGTGCCAGCAGCCGGACAGGGACGTCCTACAATGAGCAGTTCTTC.

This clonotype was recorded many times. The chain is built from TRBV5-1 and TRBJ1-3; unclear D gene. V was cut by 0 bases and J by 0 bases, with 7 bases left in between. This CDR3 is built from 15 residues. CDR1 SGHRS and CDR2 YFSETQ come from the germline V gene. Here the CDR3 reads CASSLGMTSGNTIYF. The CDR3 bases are TGCGCCAGCAGCTTGGGGATGACCTCTGGAAACACCATATATTTT.

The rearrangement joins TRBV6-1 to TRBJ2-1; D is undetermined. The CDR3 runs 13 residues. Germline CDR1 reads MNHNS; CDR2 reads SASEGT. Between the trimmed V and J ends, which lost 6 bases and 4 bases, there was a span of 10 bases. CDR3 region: CASRVLEYNEQFF. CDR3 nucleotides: TGTGCCAGCAGGGTTTTAGAGTACAATGAGCAGTTCTTC.

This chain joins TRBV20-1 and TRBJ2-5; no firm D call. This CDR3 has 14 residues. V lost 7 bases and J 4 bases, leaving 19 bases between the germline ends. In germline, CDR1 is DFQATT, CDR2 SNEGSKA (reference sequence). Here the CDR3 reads CSVARHGGGETQYF. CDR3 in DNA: TGCAGTGTGGCTCGACATGGCGGTGGAGAGACCCAGTACTTC.

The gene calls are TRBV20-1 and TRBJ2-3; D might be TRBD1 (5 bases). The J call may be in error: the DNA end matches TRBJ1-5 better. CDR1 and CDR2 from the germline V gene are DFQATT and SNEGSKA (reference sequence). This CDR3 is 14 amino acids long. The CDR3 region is CSAPTSGTTDMQHF. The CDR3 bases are TGCAGTGCCCCAACTAGCGGGACCACAGATATGCAGCATTTT.

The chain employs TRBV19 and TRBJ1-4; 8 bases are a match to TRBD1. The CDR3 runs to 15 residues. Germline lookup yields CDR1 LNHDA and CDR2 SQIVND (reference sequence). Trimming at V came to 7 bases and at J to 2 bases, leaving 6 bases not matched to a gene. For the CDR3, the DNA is TGTGCCAGTACAGTGACAGGGGACACTAATGAAAAACTGTTTTTT. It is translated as CASTVTGDTNEKLFF. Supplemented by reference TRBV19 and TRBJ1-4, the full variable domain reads DGGITQSPKYLFRKEGQNVTLSCEQNLNHDAMYWYRQDPGQGLRLIYYSQIVNDFQKGDIAEGYSVSREKKESFPLTVTSAQKNPTAFYLCASTVTGDTNEKLFFGSGTQLSVL.

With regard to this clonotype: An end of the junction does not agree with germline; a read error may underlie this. The CDR3: CASSLGLGKDTQYF. CDR3 bases: TGCGCCAGCAGCTTGGGACTAGGGAAAGACACCCAGTACTTC. The rearrangement joins TRBV5-1 to TRBJ2-5, with D perhaps TRBD2 (6 bases). This CDR3 spans 14 amino acids. Germline CDR1 is SGHRS and CDR2 is YFSETQ.

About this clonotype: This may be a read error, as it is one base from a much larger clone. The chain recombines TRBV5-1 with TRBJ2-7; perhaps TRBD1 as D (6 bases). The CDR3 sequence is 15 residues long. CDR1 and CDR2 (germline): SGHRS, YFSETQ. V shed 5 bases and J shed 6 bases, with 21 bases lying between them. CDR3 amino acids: CASRSTAQGCVEQYF. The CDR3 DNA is TGCGCCAGCAGATCAACCGCACAGGGTTGCGTCGAGCAGTACTTC.

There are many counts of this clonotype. The CDR3 DNA follows: TGTGCCAGCAGTTACTCCATCGGGACAGGGGGGAACACCGGGGAGCTGTTTTTT. Translation gives CASSYSIGTGGNTGELFF. This sequence joins TRBV6-5 and TRBJ2-2; 11 bases are shared with TRBD1. The V gene end was trimmed by 0 bases and the J gene end by 1 base; junction bases not matched to a gene: 4. This CDR3 is 18 amino acids long. Germline V gene lookup returns CDR1 MNHEY and CDR2 SVGAGI.

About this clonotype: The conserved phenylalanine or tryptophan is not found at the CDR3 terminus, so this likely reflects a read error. This CDR3 is CASSTGTSGGYEQYL. The CDR3 nucleotides are TGTGCCAGTAGTACAGGGACTAGCGGAGGGTACGAGCAGTACCTC. The rearrangement uses TRBV19 and TRBJ2-7, with 11 bases that match TRBD2. Germline V gene data show CDR1 as LNHDA and CDR2 as SQIVND (reference sequence). V lost 4 bases and J lost 4; bases outside the gene matches: 6. The CDR3 is 15 amino acids.

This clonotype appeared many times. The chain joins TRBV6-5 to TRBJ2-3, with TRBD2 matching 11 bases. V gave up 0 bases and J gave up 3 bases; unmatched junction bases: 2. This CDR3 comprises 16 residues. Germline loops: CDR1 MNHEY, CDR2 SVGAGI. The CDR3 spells CASSYSRLAGTDTQYF. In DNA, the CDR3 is TGTGCCAGCAGTTACTCGAGACTAGCGGGAACAGATACGCAGTATTTT.

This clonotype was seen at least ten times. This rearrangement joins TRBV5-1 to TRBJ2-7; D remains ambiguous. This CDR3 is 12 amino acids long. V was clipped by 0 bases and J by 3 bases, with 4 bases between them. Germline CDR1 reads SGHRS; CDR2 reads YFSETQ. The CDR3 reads CASSLGVYEQYF. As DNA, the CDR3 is TGCGCCAGCAGCTTGGGGGTCTACGAGCAGTACTTC.

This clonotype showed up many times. The CDR3 DNA reads as TGTGCCTGGAGTGTATCAGGGAGAGAGGGCTACACCTTC. This encodes CAWSVSGREGYTF. This sequence joins TRBV30 and TRBJ1-2, with TRBD1 as a possible D gene (5 bases). The germline gives CDR1 GTSNPN, CDR2 SVGIG (reference sequence). This CDR3 has 13 amino acids. V lost 0 bases, J lost 8 bases, and 13 bases lay in between.

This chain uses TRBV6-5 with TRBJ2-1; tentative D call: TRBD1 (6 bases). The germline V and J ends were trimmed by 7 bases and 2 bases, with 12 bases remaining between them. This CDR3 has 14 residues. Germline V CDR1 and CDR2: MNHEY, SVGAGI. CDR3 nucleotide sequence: TGTGCCAGCAAATTACAGGGACCCTACAATGAGCAGTTCTTC. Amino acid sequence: CASKLQGPYNEQFF.